This TCR beta chain stems from a study of blood T cell repertoires in COVID-19. Study-wide context: Sites in the United States, Italy and Spain provided acute and convalescent COVID-19 samples. The analysed material was cDNA or gDNA that came from T cells, B-cell-depleted T cells, or PBMCs.

In the study's own analysis: Scientists estimated how many nucleated cells there were by amplifying reference gene primers. The method was immunoSEQ multiplex PCR; TCRdb's version includes in-frame clones alone and lacks a portion of them. That table furnishes V, J and clone size, whereas the DNA furnished D and trimming. Of over 70,000 clones detected, over 65% appear once; the ten largest clones hold under 55%. V was pared by 8 bases and J by 7 bases, with 20 bases between. Germline V lookup: CDR1 SNHLY, CDR2 FYNNEI. The CDR3 is 15 residues long. The chain joins TRBV2 to TRBJ2-2; a possible D gene is TRBD2 (7 bases). This receptor was obtained from a human donor in a cohort sampled during active COVID-19. Sample: peripheral blood. As DNA, the CDR3 is TGTGCCAGCGGCAAGAAGGGGGGGGAAGGCGGGGAGCTGTTTTTT. Amino acid sequence: CASGKKGGEGGELFF. Supplemented by reference TRBV2 and TRBJ2-2, the full variable domain reads EPEVTQTPSHQVTQMGQEVILRCVPISNHLYFYWYRQILGQKVEFLVSFYNNEISEKSEIFDDQFSVERPDGSNFTLKIRSTKLEDSAMYFCASGKKGGEGGELFFGEGSRLTVL.